The 14 T cell receptor beta chains in this list originate from one sample, sequenced in a study of shared clonotypes between healthy human individuals. The repertoire was sequenced with immunoSEQ multiplex PCR; TCRdb's copy has only in-frame clones and lacks some. Of a few million clones listed, 85% to 95% are singletons. Sequencing used naive CD4+ T cells from PBMCs. Documented subset: CD45RA+ positively selected. The source of these receptors is a man between 18 and 35 years old in good health. Some clones in this sample may be carry-over from other donors' samples.

The chain combines TRBV6-5 with TRBJ1-2; 7 bases align to TRBD1. V was clipped by 7 bases and J by 8 bases; unmatched bases: 4. The CDR3 runs 11 residues. The germline CDR1 and CDR2 sequences are MNHEY and SVGAGI. As DNA, the CDR3 is TGTGCCAGCAAGAACAGGGGCGGCTACACCTTC. The encoded protein is CASKNRGGYTF.

This chain uses TRBV5-1 with TRBJ2-7; D is ambiguous. With 1 base removed from V and 3 bases from J, the gap between germline ends came to 11 bases. The CDR3 totals 14 residues. From germline, CDR1 is SGHRS and CDR2 YFSETQ. The CDR3 sequence: CASSLSPQDYEQYF. For the CDR3, the DNA is TGCGCCAGCAGCTTGAGTCCGCAGGACTACGAGCAGTACTTC.

The genes are TRBV21-1 and TRBJ2-5; the table's D call of TRBD2 was not tested on the DNA. TRBV21-1 is a recognized pseudogene. The CDR3 has 18 residues. CDR3 nucleotides: TGTGCCAGCAGCAACGCCGCCGGTACTAGCGGGAGAAAAGAGACCCAGTACTTC. It translates to CASSNAAGTSGRKETQYF.

Worth noting for this clone: The identical CDR3 is also encoded by other nucleotide sequences in the sample. The V and J genes are TRBV28 and TRBJ1-2; 9 positions match TRBD1. The CDR3 runs to 14 residues. Germline values: CDR1 MDHEN, CDR2 SYDVKM. Unmatched junction bases numbered 5, after V lost 3 bases and J lost 6 bases. CDR3 sequence: CASSLLTGGDGYTF. CDR3 coding DNA: TGTGCCAGCAGTTTGCTCACAGGGGGCGATGGCTACACCTTC.

The chain couples TRBV30 to TRBJ2-1, with 11 positions matching TRBD2. Germline CDR1 GTSNPN, CDR2 SVGIG (reference sequence). The CDR3 runs to 15 residues. Trimming removed 2 bases from V and 3 bases from J; junction bases left unmatched: 3. The CDR3 is CAWSRLAGFYNEQFF. CDR3 in DNA: TGTGCCTGGAGTCGACTAGCGGGGTTCTACAATGAGCAGTTCTTC.

This clone has only one observation. The V call is TRBV19, the J call TRBJ1-2; D not certain. The CDR3 consists of 15 residues. The germline CDR1 and CDR2 sequences are LNHDA and SQIVND (reference sequence). V was shortened by 5 bases and J by 3 bases, with 16 bases between the two germline ends. This chain's CDR3 is CASSEGGGRHYGYTF. The CDR3 DNA is TGTGCCAGTAGTGAAGGCGGCGGCCGGCACTATGGCTACACCTTC.

J is TRBJ2-2 and V is TRBV2; possible D gene TRBD1, 6 bases. Trimming left V 6 bases short and J 2 bases short, with 10 bases between. The CDR3 is 14 amino acids. Germline loops: CDR1 SNHLY, CDR2 FYNNEI. The CDR3 region is CASRLQGNTGELFF. The CDR3 nucleotides read TGTGCCAGCAGACTACAGGGAAACACCGGGGAGCTGTTTTTT.

The gene calls are TRBV7-6 and TRBJ2-5, with no clear D. Trimming left V 5 bases short and J 1 base short, with 5 bases between. The CDR3 extends over 12 amino acids. Per the germline V gene, CDR1 is SGHVS and CDR2 is FNYEAQ. In nucleotides, the CDR3 is TGTGCCAGCAGCAGCCGCCAAGAGACCCAGTACTTC. Its protein is CASSSRQETQYF.

The rearrangement links TRBV6-5 to TRBJ1-5, with TRBD1 as a possible D gene (5 bases). The CDR3 extends over 15 amino acids. V gave up 5 bases and J gave up 1 base, with 12 bases separating them. Germline V gene lookup returns CDR1 MNHEY and CDR2 SVGAGI. CDR3 residues: CASSRLRGSNQPQHF. DNA for the CDR3: TGTGCCAGCAGTCGACTTAGGGGCAGCAATCAGCCCCAGCATTTT.

This clone was recorded a few times. This chain links TRBV10-1 with TRBJ2-3; no clear D gene. Germline V lookup: CDR1 WNHNN, CDR2 SYGVQD (reference sequence). V was cut by 2 bases and J by 6 bases, with 12 bases left in between. This CDR3 contains 14 residues. CDR3 amino acids: CASSENTVSDTQYF. The CDR3 region has the DNA TGCGCCAGCAGTGAGAACACGGTCTCGGATACGCAGTATTTT.

This sequence joins TRBV6-6 and TRBJ1-5, with D perhaps matching TRBD1 (6 bases). Germline lookup yields CDR1 MNHNY and CDR2 SVGAGI (reference sequence). The V end was cut by 5 bases, the J end by 5 bases, with 13 bases between. The CDR3 is 14 amino acids. The CDR3: CASSPDSIYQPQHF. The CDR3 DNA sequence: TGTGCCAGCAGTCCGGACAGCATCTATCAGCCCCAGCATTTT.

The CDR3 reads CASSLWDRGNTEAFF. DNA for the CDR3: TGTGCCAGCAGTTTATGGGACAGGGGGAACACTGAAGCTTTCTTT. The chain recombines TRBV28 with TRBJ1-1; 9 bases line up with TRBD1. The CDR3 consists of 15 residues. CDR1 and CDR2 from the germline V gene are MDHEN and SYDVKM. The junction had 0 bases not matched to a gene; V was cut back by 0 bases and J by 1 base.

The chain has TRBV5-1 and TRBJ1-1; D gene uncertain. V was clipped by 1 base and J by 7 bases, with 17 bases between them. Germline CDR1 SGHRS, CDR2 YFSETQ. The CDR3 sequence is 15 residues long. In DNA form, the CDR3 reads TGCGCCAGCAGCTTGTTGGTTCTCGCGGGTGGTGAAGCTTTCTTT. Amino acid sequence: CASSLLVLAGGEAFF.

V is TRBV18 and J is TRBJ1-1; 8 bases are a match to TRBD1. V lost 4 bases to trimming and J lost 3 bases; unmatched junction nucleotides: 4. The CDR3 runs 14 residues. Germline values: CDR1 KGHSH, CDR2 LQKENI. The CDR3 is CASSLTDRDTEAFF. The CDR3 DNA sequence: TGTGCCAGCTCACTAACGGACAGGGACACTGAAGCTTTCTTT.